Below, 26 T cell receptor beta chains from the same sample are listed, as sequenced in a study of low-dose radiotherapy and immunotherapy resistance in tumors. TRAV- and TRBV-specific primers were used for first-strand cDNA, which covered alpha and beta chains. Both a constant-region primer and a V-primer adapter served to amplify TCRs across 20 to 25 PCR cycles. TCRdb reanalysed the reads using MiXCR and keeps one entry per CDR3 protein. Here the sample spans 13,000 or so distinct CDR3 sequences, about 74% being singletons. The receptors originated from a human donor with advanced metastatic prostate, ovarian, gallbladder or colorectal cancer (not recorded which). This table probably holds off-target reads from a library built for another chain.

The chain couples TRBV7-9 to TRBJ2-6; 11 nucleotides align to TRBD2. This CDR3 has 17 residues. V lost 8 bases, J lost 0 bases, and 6 bases stayed unmatched. Germline V CDR1 and CDR2: SEHNR, FQNEAQ (reference sequence). CDR3 loop: CASPGTSGFSGANVLTF. CDR3 coding DNA: TGTGCCAGCCCCGGGACTAGCGGTTTCTCTGGGGCCAACGTCCTGACTTTC.

The chain uses TRBV6-4 and TRBJ2-3; D possibly corresponds to TRBD2 (5 bases). Trimming pared 4 bases from V and 0 bases from J, leaving 11 bases between. This CDR3 comprises 15 residues. Germline CDR1 reads MRHNA; CDR2 reads SNTAGT. This CDR3 reads CASSVSGTSTDTQYF. The DNA for the CDR3 is TGTGCCAGCAGTGTCAGCGGCACTAGCACAGATACGCAGTATTTT.

This clonotype was seen only a few times. The V and J genes are TRBV4-2 and TRBJ2-3, with 7 bases aligning to TRBD2. CDR3 length: 15 residues. The trim removed 0 bases at V and 2 bases at J, leaving 2 bases unmatched. The V gene's germline CDR1 is LGHNA and CDR2 YNFKEQ. Written as DNA, the CDR3 is TGTGCCAGCAGCCAAGACGGGGACTACACAGATACGCAGTATTTT. Its protein product is CASSQDGDYTDTQYF.

V gene TRBV27 combines with J gene TRBJ1-2; D gene uncertain. The CDR3 sequence is 15 residues long. The V end was cut by 4 bases, the J end by 3 bases, with 15 bases between. Germline V gives CDR1 MNHEY, CDR2 SMNVEV (reference sequence). The CDR3 nucleotides read TGTGCCAGCAGTTCTATGTTTGGGTATGACTATGGCTACACCTTC. It translates to CASSSMFGYDYGYTF.

The rearrangement links TRBV2 to TRBJ2-1; 7 bases fit TRBD2. CDR1 and CDR2 from the germline V gene are SNHLY and FYNNEI. V gave up 6 bases and J gave up 4 bases; unmatched junction bases: 3. The CDR3 length is 13 residues. CDR3 nucleotide sequence: TGTGCCAGCAGCCTAGCGGTTTACAATGAGCAGTTCTTC. Translated, it gives CASSLAVYNEQFF.

CDR3: CSVERTGELFF. Here the CDR3 DNA reads TGCAGCGTTGAGCGCACCGGGGAGCTGTTTTTT. This chain links TRBV29-1 with TRBJ2-2; D is unclear. Deletions cut 3 bases from V and 4 bases from J, with 3 bases between. The CDR3 length is 11 residues. The germline V gene has CDR1 SQVTM and CDR2 ANQGSEA.

The rearrangement links TRBV27 to TRBJ2-3; D might be TRBD1 (6 bases). Trimming removed 2 bases at V and 3 bases at J, with 27 bases between. The CDR3 totals 20 residues. Germline-derived CDR1 and CDR2 are MNHEY and SMNVEV (reference sequence). The CDR3 bases are TGTGCCAGCAGTTTACGGTTTTGGGACATACCGACCCCGGATACAGATACGCAGTATTTT. This translates into CASSLRFWDIPTPDTDTQYF.

The rearrangement links TRBV11-2 to TRBJ1-3, with TRBD1 as a possible D gene (5 bases). The CDR3 is made up of 14 amino acids. The germline gives CDR1 SGHAT, CDR2 FQNNGV. The V gene lost 6 bases and the J gene lost 0 bases, with 9 bases spanning the gap. The CDR3 spells CASSPGPSGNTIYF. The DNA for the CDR3 is TGTGCCAGCAGTCCGGGACCCTCTGGAAACACCATATATTTT.

This CDR3 is CASSLEGFTDTQYF. The CDR3 DNA is TGTGCCAGCAGTTTGGAGGGGTTCACAGATACGCAGTATTTT. The chain is built from TRBV12-3 or TRBV12-4 and TRBJ2-3; a weak D match, TRBD2 (6 bases). V lost 3 bases and J 2 bases, leaving 9 bases between the germline ends. The CDR3 extends over 14 amino acids.

The chain joins TRBV6-2 or TRBV6-3 to TRBJ1-1; tentative D call: TRBD1 (6 bases). V lost 6 bases and J lost 6, with 17 bases in between. Per germline, CDR1 MNHEY and CDR2 SVGEGT. The CDR3 spans 14 residues. The CDR3 sequence is CASRSGQQDSEAFF. CDR3 DNA sequence: TGTGCCAGCAGGTCCGGACAGCAAGATTCTGAAGCTTTCTTT.

J is TRBJ1-6 and V is TRBV12-3 or TRBV12-4; TRBD1 matches at 9 bases. This CDR3 is 14 amino acids long. The ends lost 6 bases at V and 6 bases at J; junction bases unmatched: 3. CDR3: CASSLDRGNSPLHF. CDR3 coding DNA: TGTGCCAGCAGCCTGGACAGGGGTAATTCACCCCTCCACTTT.

This clonotype was seen a few times. V is TRBV4-2 and J is TRBJ2-1; 13 nucleotides agree with TRBD2. CDR1 LGHNA and CDR2 YNFKEQ come from the germline V gene. Trimming took 2 bases from V and 5 from J; bases not matched to a gene: 3. This CDR3 spans 16 amino acids. The DNA for the CDR3 is TGTGCCAGCAGCCAAACTAGCGGGGGGGCCGACAATGAGCAGTTCTTC. This gives the protein CASSQTSGGADNEQFF.

V is TRBV12-3 or TRBV12-4 and J is TRBJ1-4; D gene unclear. The CDR3 has 14 residues. V lost 2 bases to trimming and J lost 6 bases, with 10 bases between them. The CDR3 DNA reads as TGTGCCAGCAGTTTATCAGGCGGGTATGAAAAACTGTTTTTT. Translating it yields CASSLSGGYEKLFF.

This clonotype has just one count. V and J are TRBV5-4 and TRBJ2-1; 13 positions agree with TRBD2. Germline V gives CDR1 SGHNT, CDR2 YYREEE (reference sequence). This CDR3 spans 16 amino acids. Trimming cost V 6 bases and J 4 bases; bases outside gene matches: 7. The CDR3 DNA reads as TGTGCCAGCATGAAGCCGGGACTAGCGGGGTACAATGAGCAGTTCTTC. Translating gives CASMKPGLAGYNEQFF.

The chain has TRBV9 and TRBJ2-1, with D maybe TRBD2 (7 bases). The CDR3 sequence is 17 residues long. Trimming pared 6 bases from V and 2 bases from J, leaving 21 bases between. Germline CDR1 is SGDLS and CDR2 is YYNGEE. The CDR3 protein is CASIRTPGGPPYNEQFF. CDR3 sequence (DNA): TGTGCCAGCATCCGTACCCCGGGGGGCCCCCCCTACAATGAGCAGTTCTTC.

The chain links TRBV20-1 to TRBJ1-1; D unresolved. Germline V lookup: CDR1 DFQATT, CDR2 SNEGSKA (reference sequence). Trimming pared 3 bases from V and 7 bases from J, leaving 18 bases between. This CDR3 is 14 amino acids long. The CDR3 sequence is CSASPASTVIEAFF. Written as DNA, the CDR3 is TGCAGTGCTAGCCCCGCCAGCACGGTCATTGAAGCTTTCTTT.

The J gene is TRBJ2-1, the V gene TRBV2; 8 nucleotides line up with TRBD1. Per the germline V gene, CDR1 is SNHLY and CDR2 is FYNNEI. The CDR3 totals 13 residues. With V trimmed by 7 bases and J by 6 bases, 5 bases remained unmatched. The CDR3 is CASIQDRANEQFF. The CDR3 nucleotides are TGTGCCAGCATTCAGGACAGGGCCAATGAGCAGTTCTTC.

V is TRBV20-1 and J is TRBJ2-1; tentatively, D is TRBD2 (7 bases). The CDR3 runs to 16 residues. V was shortened by 6 bases and J by 3 bases, with 21 bases between the two germline ends. Germline V gives CDR1 DFQATT, CDR2 SNEGSKA (reference sequence). The CDR3 loop reads CSAREDSPGVYNEQFF. The CDR3 DNA reads as TGCAGTGCCCGGGAGGATTCCCCAGGGGTCTACAATGAGCAGTTCTTC.

V usage is TRBV7-3 and J usage is TRBJ2-5; D unclear. The CDR3 runs to 14 residues. Germline loops: CDR1 SGHTA, CDR2 FQGTGA. With 1 base removed from V and 2 bases from J, the gap between germline ends came to 8 bases. CDR3 protein: CASSLSGGQETQYF. CDR3 DNA sequence: TGTGCCAGCAGCTTAAGTGGCGGACAAGAGACCCAGTACTTC.

V and J are TRBV7-6 and TRBJ2-7, with 7 bases fitting TRBD1. The CDR3 contains 16 residues. V shed 5 bases and J 3 bases; nucleotides not matched to a gene: 13. Per germline, CDR1 SGHVS and CDR2 FNYEAQ. The CDR3 nucleotides read TGTGCCAGCAGCCCCCATTTCACAGGGGATTTCTACGAGCAGTACTTC. Its translation: CASSPHFTGDFYEQYF.

The genes are TRBV5-1 and TRBJ2-3; D tentatively fits TRBD1 or TRBD2 (5 bases each). The CDR3 loop spans 16 amino acids. Trimming shortened V by 2 bases and J by 0 bases, and 13 bases separated the two germline ends. Germline V gives CDR1 SGHRS, CDR2 YFSETQ. The CDR3 sequence: CASSLPTGPSTDTQYF. CDR3 bases: TGCGCCAGCAGCTTACCGACGGGGCCTAGCACAGATACGCAGTATTTT.

The V and J genes are TRBV5-1 and TRBJ2-1; D ambiguous. CDR3 length equals 11 residues. V gave up 4 bases and J gave up 10 bases, with 9 bases separating them. Germline lookup yields CDR1 SGHRS and CDR2 YFSETQ. The CDR3 nucleotides are TGCGCCAGCAGCCACCAATGGGAGCAGTTCTTC. Its translation: CASSHQWEQFF.

The J gene is TRBJ1-4, the V gene TRBV19; no firm D call. This CDR3 has 14 residues. CDR1 and CDR2 (germline): LNHDA, SQIVND (reference sequence). V lost 5 bases, J lost 5 bases, and 12 bases lay in between. In DNA form, the CDR3 reads TGTGCCAGTAGTGTATTATCGGGAAATGAAAAACTGTTTTTT. This translates into CASSVLSGNEKLFF.

For the CDR3, the DNA is TGTGCCAGCAGTTTAGGGGACAGGGAGGGCGAGCAGTACTTC. Residues: CASSLGDREGEQYF. This sequence joins TRBV12-3 or TRBV12-4 and TRBJ2-7; 9 bases are a match to TRBD1. V lost 1 base and J lost 6; bases outside the gene matches: 4. CDR3 length: 14 amino acids.

The J gene is TRBJ1-3, the V gene TRBV6-1; no definite D call. Trimming took 1 base from V and 4 from J, leaving 2 bases between them. Germline V gene data show CDR1 as MNHNS and CDR2 as SASEGT. This CDR3 is built from 12 residues. The DNA for the CDR3 is TGTGCCAGCAGTGAAGTAGGAAACACCATATATTTT. It translates to CASSEVGNTIYF.

The chain uses TRBV5-4 and TRBJ2-6; D gene uncertain. CDR3 length: 13 amino acids. CDR1 and CDR2 (germline): SGHNT, YYREEE (reference sequence). V was trimmed by 3 bases and J by 2 bases, leaving 3 bases between them. The CDR3, as DNA: TGTGCCAGCAGCTCCACTGGGGCCAACGTCCTGACTTTC. It is translated as CASSSTGANVLTF.